This TCR beta chain stems from a study of T cells in Graves' hyperthyroidism and ophthalmopathy. Study background: Peripheral blood sampling occurred at initial diagnosis, before any treatment.

Hyperthyroidism, newly diagnosed and lasting under 2 months, affected patients aged 18 to 65. Findings and limits, study-wide: Blood also carried most thyroid clonotypes expanded above 0.001.

CDR1 DFQATT and CDR2 SNEGSKA come from the germline V gene (reference sequence). The CDR3 runs to 16 residues. V was shortened by 3 bases and J by 0 bases, with 15 bases between the two germline ends. In its sample, this clonotype was seen a few times. The antigen is not known. TCR beta CDR3 region amplification was performed from RNA transcripts. Using the HTBI primer set, a first-round RT-PCR was run on the TCR CDR3. TCRdb redid the calling of the multiplex PCR reads with MiXCR, one entry per CDR3 protein. Of 300,000 to 350,000 distinct CDR3 sequences in the sample, 18% were seen once. The sample was blood. The V call is TRBV20-1, the J call TRBJ1-3; D gene unclear. The clonotype was recovered from a woman aged 45-65 years with Graves' hyperthyroidism. In DNA form, the CDR3 reads TGCAGTGCTAGGGAAGGAGGGCTGAGCTCTGGAAACACCATATATTTT. Translation: CSAREGGLSSGNTIYF.